These T cell receptor beta chains were read from a single sample in a study of cytomegalovirus exposure and HLA in healthy donors. Measured with immunoSEQ multiplex PCR; TCRdb has only the in-frame clones, and not every one. The sample lists 65,000 to 90,000 clones; about 78% were seen once. The sequencing input was PBMCs. These receptors all stem from a woman in her thirties or forties in good health and CMV-seropositive. CDR3s include the opening cysteine and the closing phenylalanine or tryptophan. The D gene is left open where the match is weak. The size of a clone is reported for some rows only, either as once, few or many, or as a class for expanded clones.

>TRBD1|TRBJ1-1|TRBV4-1|NA
CASSQPGQGKAEAFF
TGCGCCAGCAGCCAACCGGGACAGGGTAAAGCTGAAGCTTTCTTT
>TRBD2|TRBJ2-1|TRBV9|NA
CASSPRLAGGPFF
TGTGCCAGCAGCCCTAGACTAGCGGGGGGTCCGTTCTTC
>TRBD2|TRBJ2-1|TRBV5-6|NA
CASSLRFRGGALSYSEQFF
TGTGCCAGCAGCTTGCGTTTCCGCGGGGGGGCGTTATCCTACAGTGAGCAGTTCTTC
>TRBD1|TRBJ1-3|TRBV2|few
CASAPTGERNTIYF
TGTGCCAGCGCACCGACAGGGGAGCGAAACACCATATATTTT
>NA|TRBJ2-5|TRBV19|NA
CASNTEGLGETQYF
TGTGCCAGTAACACTGAGGGATTAGGGGAGACCCAGTACTTC
>TRBD1|TRBJ1-2|TRBV5-6|NA
CASSPGTGGFSYGYTF
TGTGCCAGCAGCCCTGGGACAGGGGGCTTTAGCTATGGCTACACCTTC
>TRBD1|TRBJ1-1|TRBV5-1|NA
CASSSEGARTEAFF
TGCGCCAGCAGTTCCGAGGGGGCAAGGACTGAAGCTTTCTTT
>TRBD1|TRBJ2-2|TRBV2|NA
CASSRDRERRGELFF
TGTGCCAGCAGTCGGGACAGGGAACGTCGAGGGGAGCTGTTTTTT
>NA|TRBJ1-2|TRBV19|NA
CASTPRAEYGYTF
TGTGCCAGTACCCCCAGGGCGGAGTATGGCTACACCTTC
>TRBD1|TRBJ1-4|TRBV6-5|few
CASSWDRGNEKLFF
TGTGCCAGCAGTTGGGACAGGGGTAATGAAAAACTGTTTTTT
>TRBD1|TRBJ1-2|TRBV6-1|NA
CASSERPGGRAGYGYTF
TGTGCCAGCAGTGAACGGCCAGGGGGTAGGGCGGGCTATGGCTACACCTTC
>NA|TRBJ1-1|TRBV5-1|few
CASSPRENTEAFF
TGCGCCAGCAGCCCACGGGAGAACACTGAAGCTTTCTTT
>NA|TRBJ1-1|TRBV19|NA
CASSIGQGYTEAFF
TGTGCCAGTAGTATCGGGCAGGGCTACACTGAAGCTTTCTTT
>TRBD1|TRBJ2-5|TRBV7-9|NA
CASSYGQGQETQYF
TGTGCCAGCAGCTACGGACAGGGACAAGAGACCCAGTACTTC
>TRBD1|TRBJ2-6|TRBV29-1|NA
CSVEIKDRFFSGANVLTF
TGCAGCGTTGAAATAAAGGACAGGTTCTTCTCTGGGGCCAACGTCCTGACTTTC
>NA|TRBJ2-1|TRBV7-9|NA
CASRAVGVNEQFF
TGTGCCAGCAGGGCGGTAGGGGTCAACGAGCAGTTCTTC
>NA|TRBJ1-5|TRBV19|NA
CASSNASRGPNQPQHF
TGTGCCAGTAGTAATGCATCCAGGGGCCCCAATCAGCCCCAGCATTTT
>TRBD1|TRBJ1-5|TRBV6-1|NA
CASSTYDRGNQPQHF
TGTGCCAGCAGTACCTATGACAGGGGCAATCAGCCCCAGCATTTT
>TRBD1|TRBJ1-2|TRBV5-8|NA
CASSSGTGFNYGYTF
TGTGCCAGCAGCTCCGGGACAGGGTTTAACTATGGCTACACCTTC
>NA|TRBJ2-7|TRBV10-3|once
CAISPSGDSPNF
TGTGCCATCAGTCCCTCGGGGGACAGCCCAAACTTC
>NA|TRBJ1-1|TRBV18|NA
CASSPDTEAFF
TGTGCCAGCTCACCCGACACTGAAGCTTTCTTT
>TRBD1|TRBJ1-2|TRBV19|NA
CASSIPGQVYGYTF
TGTGCCAGTAGTATCCCGGGACAGGTCTATGGCTACACCTTC
>NA|TRBJ1-6|TRBV5-1|NA
CASSLAGRSYNSPLHF
TGCGCCAGCAGCTTGGCAGGGAGGTCCTATAATTCACCCCTCCACTTT
>NA|TRBJ2-7|TRBV15|NA
CATSREGSYEQYF
TGTGCCACCAGCAGGGAAGGGAGTTACGAGCAGTACTTC
>NA|TRBJ1-1|TRBV18|NA
CASSPRQGQGGGAFF
TGTGCCAGCTCACCCCGACAAGGCCAAGGGGGGGGAGCTTTCTTT
>NA|TRBJ1-5|TRBV18|NA
CASSPFAAGNQPQHF
TGTGCCAGCTCACCATTTGCGGCAGGCAATCAGCCCCAGCATTTT
>NA|TRBJ2-1|TRBV7-6|NA
CASSLIVGGPIPEQFF
TGTGCCAGCAGCTTAATTGTGGGGGGGCCGATCCCTGAGCAGTTCTTC
>TRBD1|TRBJ2-3|TRBV2|once
CASSTRTGITDTQYF
TGTGCCAGCAGTACCCGGACAGGGATCACAGATACGCAGTATTTT
>TRBD2|TRBJ2-3|TRBV5-8|once
CASSLDRGDFTDTQYF
TGTGCCAGCAGCTTGGATCGGGGGGACTTCACAGATACGCAGTATTTT
>TRBD1|TRBJ1-5|TRBV4-2|NA
CASSQGQGQGFNQPQHF
TGTGCCAGCAGCCAAGGGCAGGGACAGGGTTTCAATCAGCCCCAGCATTTT
>TRBD1|TRBJ2-3|TRBV5-1|few
CASKTGLDTDTQYF
TGCGCCAGTAAGACAGGGTTGGACACAGATACGCAGTATTTT
>TRBD2|TRBJ2-1|TRBV6-6|NA
CASSATGGGYNEQFF
TGTGCCAGCAGTGCGACGGGCGGGGGCTACAATGAGCAGTTCTTC
>NA|TRBJ2-1|TRBV9|NA
CASSTSGSNEQFF
TGTGCCAGCAGCACCTCCGGGAGCAATGAGCAGTTCTTC
>NA|TRBJ2-3|TRBV7-9|NA
CASSLFGDTDTQYF
TGTGCCAGCAGCTTGTTCGGAGACACAGATACGCAGTATTTT
>TRBD1|TRBJ2-5|TRBV5-4|NA
CASSGSGTAQETQYF
TGTGCCAGCAGCGGGTCCGGGACAGCACAAGAGACCCAGTACTTC
>TRBD1|TRBJ1-6|TRBV7-2|NA
CASSLETGADSPLHF
TGTGCCAGCAGCTTAGAGACAGGGGCCGATTCACCCCTCCACTTT
>NA|TRBJ1-4|TRBV18|few
CASSPRGGYELFF
TGTGCCAGCTCCCCCCGGGGGGGGTACGAACTGTTTTTT
>NA|TRBJ1-6|TRBV2|once
CASSEITKNSPLHF
TGTGCCAGCAGTGAGATTACTAAGAATTCACCCCTCCACTTT
>NA|TRBJ1-1|TRBV29-1|NA
CSVDGQTTEAFF
TGCAGCGTTGATGGGCAGACAACTGAAGCTTTCTTT
>NA|TRBJ2-1|TRBV6-6|NA
CARTHRDSPYNEQFF
TGTGCCAGGACCCACCGGGACTCCCCCTACAATGAGCAGTTCTTC
>TRBD1|TRBJ2-7|TRBV11-2|few
CASSTGTGGHEQYF
TGTGCCAGCAGCACCGGGACAGGGGGCCACGAGCAGTACTTC
>NA|TRBJ1-3|TRBV5-1|NA
CASSPGLSGNTIYF
TGCGCCAGCAGCCCGGGTCTATCTGGAAACACCATATATTTT
>TRBD1|TRBJ2-7|TRBV7-2|NA
CASSLVYRGYEQYF
TGTGCCAGCAGCTTAGTATACAGGGGCTACGAGCAGTACTTC
>NA|TRBJ1-6|TRBV7-6|NA
CASSLDSGDNSPLHF
TGTGCCAGCAGCTTAGACAGCGGCGATAATTCACCCCTCCACTTT
>NA|TRBJ2-2|TRBV6-6|NA
CASSYEVRELFF
TGTGCCAGCAGTTACGAGGTCCGGGAGCTGTTTTTT
>TRBD2|TRBJ2-7|TRBV7-8|few
CASSSGGAAYEQYF
TGTGCCAGCAGCTCGGGGGGAGCCGCCTACGAGCAGTACTTC
>NA|TRBJ1-3|TRBV6-1|NA
CASGGRSSGNTIYF
TGTGCCAGCGGTGGACGGAGCTCTGGAAACACCATATATTTT
>NA|TRBJ2-3|TRBV18|NA
CATSQETQYF
TGTGCCACCTCCCAGGAAACGCAGTATTTT
>NA|TRBJ1-2|TRBV10-1|once
CASSTTGSYGYTF
TGCGCCAGCAGTACAACAGGGAGCTATGGCTACACCTTC
>TRBD1|TRBJ1-1|TRBV5-8|NA
CASSLRDRGGTEAFF
TGTGCCAGCAGCCTCCGGGACAGGGGTGGCACTGAAGCTTTCTTT
>NA|TRBJ1-3|TRBV11-2|once
CASSRGDSGNTIYF
TGTGCCAGCAGTCGGGGGGACTCTGGAAACACCATATATTTT
>TRBD2|TRBJ2-2|TRBV4-2|NA
CASSQFTSGLGNTGELFF
TGTGCCAGCAGCCAATTCACTAGCGGGCTGGGAAACACCGGGGAGCTGTTTTTT
>NA|TRBJ2-3|TRBV2|NA
CATDSVSTDTQYF
TGTGCCACCGACTCGGTTAGCACAGATACGCAGTATTTT
>NA|TRBJ1-2|TRBV5-1|few
CASSLDQETGGGYTF
TGCGCCAGCAGCTTGGACCAGGAGACAGGAGGAGGCTACACCTTC
>NA|TRBJ2-7|TRBV11-2|many
CASSLTSEQYF
TGTGCCAGCAGCTTAACGAGCGAGCAGTACTTC
>NA|TRBJ2-3|TRBV6-6|NA
CASSYETNTDTQYF
TGTGCCAGCAGTTATGAGACTAACACAGATACGCAGTATTTT
>NA|TRBJ1-1|TRBV2|NA
CASTGNTEAFF
TGTGCCAGCACGGGGAACACTGAAGCTTTCTTT